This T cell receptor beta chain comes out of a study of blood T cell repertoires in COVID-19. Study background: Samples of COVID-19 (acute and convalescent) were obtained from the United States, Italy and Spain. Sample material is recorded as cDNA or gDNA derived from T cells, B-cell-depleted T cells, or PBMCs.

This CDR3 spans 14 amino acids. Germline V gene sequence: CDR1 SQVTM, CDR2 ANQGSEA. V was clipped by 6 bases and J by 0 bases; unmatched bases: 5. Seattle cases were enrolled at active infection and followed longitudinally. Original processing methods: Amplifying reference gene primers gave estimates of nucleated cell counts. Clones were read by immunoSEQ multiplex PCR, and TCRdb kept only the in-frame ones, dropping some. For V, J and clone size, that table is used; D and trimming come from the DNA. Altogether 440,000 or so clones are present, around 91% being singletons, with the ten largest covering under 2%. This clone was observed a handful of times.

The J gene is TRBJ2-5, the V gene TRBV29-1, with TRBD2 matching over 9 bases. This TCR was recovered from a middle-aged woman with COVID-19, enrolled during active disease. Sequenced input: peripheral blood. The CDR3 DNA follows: TGCAGCGTCCTGGCGGGGGGGTACCAAGAGACCCAGTACTTC. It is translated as CSVLAGGYQETQYF.